This T cell receptor (beta chain) was identified in a study of low-dose radiotherapy and immunotherapy resistance in tumors. Study-level background: Cohort 1 received 0.5 Gy per fraction every 2 weeks, totaling 6.5 Gy. Oral aspirin at 300 mg was taken daily by patients for four cycles, beginning on cycle 1 day 1. On an every-two-weeks schedule, patients received intravenous nivolumab 240 mg, along with ipilimumab 1 mg/kg every six weeks.

Trimming removed 5 bases at V and 2 bases at J, with 15 bases between. There are 15 residues in the CDR3. Time point indicated: before trial treatment. Patients with advanced, tumor-infiltrating lymphocyte-negative solid tumors were eligible. Gene-specific TRAV and TRBV primers were used for first-strand cDNA, covering alpha and beta chains. Amplification, which lasted 15 to 20 PCR cycles, used a constant-region primer and V-primer adapter to amplify TCRs. TCRdb called the reads again in MiXCR, with one record for every CDR3 protein. Of 65,000 to 100,000 distinct CDR3 sequences detected, roughly a sixth appear once; the ten largest clones hold 2.8%. There are many counts of this clonotype.

The clonotype was recovered from a male donor with prostate cancer. The chain couples TRBV12-3 or TRBV12-4 to TRBJ1-1; D is unclear. Sequencing used PBMCs, obtained before treatment. CDR3 DNA: TGTGCCAGCAGTACACCGGTGGGGATAAACACTGAAGCTTTCTTT. It yields the protein CASSTPVGINTEAFF.